The rows below give T cell receptor beta chains drawn from one sample of a study of CD8+CD57+ T cells in acquired aplastic anemia. TCRdb called the reads again in MiXCR, with one record for every CDR3 protein. The sample yields about 200,000 distinct CDR3 sequences, 40% to 60% seen once. Sequencing was carried out using sorted CD4+, CD8+, or CD8+CD57+ T cells (not recorded which) from PBMCs. The receptors here all came from a human donor with aplastic anemia. Both conserved end residues are trimmed from each CDR3. The D gene is left open where the match is weak.

v_gene	j_gene	d_gene	CDR3aa
TRBV5-8	TRBJ1-4	TRBD1	ASSFGKGTGIPPTELF
TRBV11-3	TRBJ2-1	.	ASSSHLGWGCEDEQF
TRBV29-1	TRBJ2-5	TRBD1	SVEGEGQGRETQY
TRBV20-1	TRBJ1-2	TRBD1	SAPGQGAVNYGYT
TRBV7-8	TRBJ2-4	.	ASRPRGVQNIQY
TRBV10-3	TRBJ1-2	.	AISLGGLSYGYT
TRBV19	TRBJ2-7	.	ASSMRHEGDEQY
TRBV15	TRBJ2-1	.	ATSRDSSSASHNGQF
TRBV14	TRBJ1-6	TRBD1	ASSHGGTGASNSPLH
TRBV20-1	TRBJ1-2	TRBD1	SARTGNWDGYT
TRBV29-1	TRBJ1-6	.	SVEPLPPRSSYNSPLH
TRBV19	TRBJ1-5	.	ASSIGARTVLNQPQH
TRBV9	TRBJ1-6	TRBD1	ASSLDRGALH
TRBV7-9	TRBJ1-6	TRBD1	ASSLTGGQGYSPLH
TRBV7-9	TRBJ2-1	TRBD2	ASSPPQRGYNEQF
TRBV5-1	TRBJ2-5	.	ASSDPGLRQGTQY
TRBV5-6	TRBJ1-2	.	ASSTGENDYGYT
TRBV20-1	TRBJ2-7	TRBD1	SAWTGSSYEQY
TRBV5-1	TRBJ1-6	TRBD1	ASSLGGTGLRWGNSPLH
TRBV30	TRBJ1-3	.	AQGQGRGNTIY
TRBV19	TRBJ1-3	.	ASSQQGGEEQYFGPGTIY
TRBV2	TRBJ1-1	.	ASSQTVNTEAF
TRBV5-5	TRBJ1-2	.	ASSLGGVNYGYT
TRBV29-1	TRBJ1-2	.	SVGRFPYGYT
TRBV7-2	TRBJ2-7	.	ASSLGAGSYEQY
TRBV7-2	TRBJ1-4	.	ASSLMRGFGEKLF
TRBV20-1	TRBJ2-1	.	SARGGANAYNEQF
TRBV2	TRBJ1-1	TRBD1	ASRRGLNTEAF
TRBV2	TRBJ1-4	TRBD1	ASTGTVTATNEKLF
TRBV29-1	TRBJ2-7	.	SVEESEPYEQY
TRBV13	TRBJ1-1	.	ASSLYPTEAF
TRBV19	TRBJ1-1	.	ASSITGRTNTEAF
TRBV19	TRBJ1-3	.	ASSPRRQSSGNTIY
TRBV7-9	TRBJ1-5	.	ASSRQGGRSYEH
TRBV10-3	TRBJ2-7	.	AISGSDSTYEQY
TRBV20-1	TRBJ2-3	TRBD2	SARARAGGTDTQY
TRBV25-1	TRBJ1-2	.	ASSEGSGGYGYT
TRBV11-1	TRBJ2-7	.	ASSPQGWTDEQY
TRBV2	TRBJ2-7	TRBD2	ASKGGGSSYEQY
TRBV19	TRBJ2-1	TRBD1	ASSQQGANEQF
TRBV9	TRBJ1-6	TRBD1	ASSPEQGFNSPLH
TRBV12-3/TRBV12-4	TRBJ1-1	.	ASSSSQHTEAF
TRBV25-1	TRBJ2-1	.	ASSKADGDNEQF
TRBV5-5	TRBJ1-6	TRBD1	ASRQTGAHGSPLH
TRBV6-5	TRBJ2-3	TRBD1	ASSLTGAPWTDTQY
TRBV5-1	TRBJ1-4	.	ASSWDDRNNEKLF
TRBV5-1	TRBJ2-5	TRBD2	ASSSTSGGAKETQY
TRBV2	TRBJ1-1	.	ASSALGVRTF
TRBV20-1	TRBJ2-3	TRBD2	SARASGSRDTQY
TRBV5-1	TRBJ1-1	.	ASSLLLYGLMNTEAF
TRBV30	TRBJ1-1	.	ASERNTEAF
TRBV5-1	TRBJ1-5	.	ASSLGAGANQPQH
TRBV4-1	TRBJ1-3	.	ASSQDRLWWGKGNTIY